This TCR beta chain was recorded in a study of blood T cell repertoires in COVID-19. Study in general: The United States, Italy and Spain were the sources of the acute and convalescent COVID-19 samples. Sources were T cells, B-cell-depleted T cells, or PBMCs; the material itself was cDNA or gDNA.

Original processing notes: Reference gene primer amplification gave estimated nucleated cell counts. Assay used: immunoSEQ multiplex PCR; TCRdb lists only in-frame clones, some missing. V and J calls and clone size are as listed in that table; D and trimming were resolved from the DNA. Of about 180,000 clones listed, about 86% are singletons. The CDR3 covers 15 residues. CDR1 is ENHRY, CDR2 SYGVKD, per germline. V was clipped by 2 bases and J by 7 bases, with 15 bases between them. The sequenced sample consisted of peripheral blood. The chain links TRBV10-3 to TRBJ1-5; D ambiguous. The TCR sequence derives from a man in his fifties with active or convalescent COVID-19. CDR3 nucleotide sequence: TGTGCCATCAGTGAGCGGCAGGAGCCGGGGCAGCCCCAGCATTTT. Its protein is CAISERQEPGQPQHF.